The 27 T cell receptor beta chains given below trace back to one sample, sequenced in a study of cytotoxic CD8 clonotypes in ibrutinib-treated CLL. The table came from immunoSEQ multiplex PCR; TCRdb's copy has only in-frame clones and leaves some out. This repertoire shows 30,000 to 40,000 clones, 65% to 75% found once; its top ten account for approximately 16%. Sequenced here: PBMCs, sampled at disease progression, from a patient treated with ibrutinib. The receptors come from a human donor with chronic lymphocytic leukemia.

This chain joins TRBV27 and TRBJ2-3, with 11 bases lining up with TRBD1. Germline CDR1 is MNHEY and CDR2 is SMNVEV (reference sequence). The CDR3 consists of 17 residues. The J segment lost 4 bases and the V segment lost 0 bases, leaving 6 bases of the junction unmatched. Here the CDR3 DNA reads TGTGCCAGCAGTTTATCTATGTGGACAGGGGGCCCAGATACGCAGTATTTT. Its protein product is CASSLSMWTGGPDTQYF.

In DNA, the CDR3 is TGTGCCATCAGTGTGGGGCAGGGTGGGACAGATACGCAGTATTTT. Its translation is CAISVGQGGTDTQYF. The chain has TRBV10-3 and TRBJ2-3, with a tentative D call TRBD1 (5 bases). Trimming cost V 4 bases and J 3 bases, with 14 bases left between them. The germline gives CDR1 ENHRY, CDR2 SYGVKD. This CDR3 contains 15 residues.

The chain employs TRBV5-1 and TRBJ2-7; D not resolved. The V gene lost 0 bases and the J gene lost 3 bases, with 10 bases spanning the gap. CDR3 length: 14 residues. In germline, CDR1 is SGHRS, CDR2 YFSETQ. DNA for the CDR3: TGCGCCAGCAGCTTGGTCTCACAGATCTACGAGCAGTACTTC. This sequence encodes CASSLVSQIYEQYF.

The table lists this clone with a few counts. The chain links TRBV21-1 to TRBJ2-7; TRBD1, the D gene given by the table, was not confirmed from the DNA. TRBV21-1 is an annotated pseudogene. This CDR3 comprises 14 residues. CDR3 in DNA: TGTGCCAGCAGCAAAGGGGCCCCCGTGGGTGAGCAGTACTTC. This translates into CASSKGAPVGEQYF.

The rearrangement links TRBV27 to TRBJ2-7, with TRBD2 as a possible D gene (5 bases). This CDR3 is 14 amino acids long. Germline-derived CDR1 and CDR2 are MNHEY and SMNVEV (reference sequence). Trimming removed 5 bases from V and 2 bases from J, with 13 bases in between. CDR3 bases: TGTGCCAGCAGTCCTACGGGAACAACCTACGAGCAGTACTTC. Translated: CASSPTGTTYEQYF.

V and J are TRBV15 and TRBJ2-2; the D gene is possibly TRBD1 (6 bases). The ends were cut back, 5 bases at V and 3 bases at J, with 10 bases in the middle. Germline values: CDR1 LNHNV, CDR2 YYDKDF (reference sequence). This CDR3 is built from 14 residues. CDR3 bases: TGTGCCACCAGCGCGGACAGTTACACCGGGGAGCTGTTTTTT. Its protein is CATSADSYTGELFF.

This chain uses TRBV5-4 with TRBJ1-2; D is unclear. The CDR3 is 15 residues long. Germline V gene data show CDR1 as SGHNT and CDR2 as YYREEE (reference sequence). Between the trimmed V and J ends, which lost 0 bases and 4 bases, there was a span of 13 bases. DNA for the CDR3: TGTGCCAGCAGCTTGGAATCGACGCTAGGCTATGGCTACACCTTC. It encodes CASSLESTLGYGYTF.

This clone was counted a single time. The chain has TRBV5-1 and TRBJ1-2; 11 bases match TRBD1. This CDR3 contains 14 residues. V was clipped by 4 bases and J by 5 bases; unmatched bases: 4. CDR1 is SGHRS, CDR2 YFSETQ, per germline. As DNA, the CDR3 is TGCGCCAGCAGCGGACAGGGGGCGCGTTATGGCTACACCTTC. Amino acid sequence: CASSGQGARYGYTF.

V is TRBV28 and J is TRBJ1-4; TRBD1 is a possible D gene (6 bases). Trimming cost V 3 bases and J 8 bases, with 16 bases left between them. This CDR3 region has 15 residues. CDR1 is MDHEN, CDR2 SYDVKM, per germline. CDR3 in amino acids: CASSFSRGAIEKLFF. DNA of the CDR3: TGTGCCAGCAGTTTTAGCCGGGGGGCGATAGAAAAACTGTTTTTT.

The V and J genes are TRBV19 and TRBJ1-5; D gene ambiguous. This CDR3 has 14 amino acids. In germline, CDR1 is LNHDA, CDR2 SQIVND (reference sequence). V lost 0 bases to trimming and J lost 11 bases, with 14 bases between them. The CDR3 DNA reads as TGTGCCAGTAGTATAGAGGGCGGAATCAGGACCCAGCATTTT. It encodes CASSIEGGIRTQHF.

The rearrangement joins TRBV6-5 to TRBJ2-1; the D gene could be TRBD1 or TRBD2 (5 bases each). The germline CDR1 and CDR2 sequences are MNHEY and SVGAGI. The CDR3 runs 14 residues. Between the trimmed V and J ends, which lost 6 bases and 8 bases, there was a span of 17 bases. CDR3 sequence (DNA): TGTGCCAGCAGCCGAGGGGAATTTGACTATGAGCAGTTCTTC. The encoded protein is CASSRGEFDYEQFF.

V gene TRBV11-3 combines with J gene TRBJ2-1; 7 positions match TRBD1. CDR1 and CDR2 from the germline V gene are SGHNT and YENEEA. This CDR3 is built from 13 residues. J was trimmed by 6 bases and V by 4 bases; bases with no gene match: 3. CDR3 coding DNA: TGTGCCAGCAGCTCGGGACAGATCAATGAGCAGTTCTTC. Encoded protein: CASSSGQINEQFF.

The V call is TRBV14, the J call TRBJ1-2; D is unresolved. Germline CDR1 reads SGHDN; CDR2 reads FVKESK. CDR3 size: 13 residues. The V gene lost 1 base and the J gene lost 4 bases, with 7 bases spanning the gap. CDR3 sequence: CASSQVTSYGYTF. CDR3 in DNA: TGTGCCAGCAGCCAAGTCACCAGCTATGGCTACACCTTC.

This clone was counted ten times or more. J is TRBJ2-7 and V is TRBV6-5, with D unresolved. The germline V and J ends were trimmed by 2 bases and 4 bases, with 12 bases remaining between them. This CDR3 has 14 amino acids. The V gene's germline CDR1 is MNHEY and CDR2 SVGAGI. CDR3 DNA sequence: TGTGCCAGCAGTTACACTGGATCACAGTACGAGCAGTACTTC. Amino acids: CASSYTGSQYEQYF.

This chain links TRBV9 with TRBJ2-1; TRBD2 matches at 10 bases. J lost 1 base, V lost 0 bases, and 4 bases had no gene match. This CDR3 is 17 amino acids long. CDR1 and CDR2 from the germline V gene are SGDLS and YYNGEE. The CDR3 region is CASSVGSGGASYNEQFF. In DNA, the CDR3 is TGTGCCAGCAGCGTAGGGAGCGGGGGGGCATCCTACAATGAGCAGTTCTTC.

The chain couples TRBV2 to TRBJ1-5; possible D gene TRBD1, 5 bases. Germline V gives CDR1 SNHLY, CDR2 FYNNEI. The V and J ends lost 7 bases and 5 bases respectively, with 24 bases between them. The CDR3 consists of 17 residues. The CDR3 here is CASTPPGGARMDQPQHF. CDR3 coding DNA: TGTGCCAGCACCCCCCCCGGGGGAGCGAGGATGGATCAGCCCCAGCATTTT.

The rearrangement uses TRBV19 and TRBJ2-1, with 8 bases matching TRBD1. V trimming: 6 bases; J trimming: 10 bases; junction bases outside the gene matches: 8. Germline-derived CDR1 and CDR2 are LNHDA and SQIVND (reference sequence). This CDR3 has 13 amino acids. The DNA for the CDR3 is TGTGCCAGTAGCCCGGACAGGGATCGAGAGCAGTTCTTC. Translated, it gives CASSPDRDREQFF. Combining the CDR3 with reference TRBV19 and TRBJ2-1 gives the whole variable domain DGGITQSPKYLFRKEGQNVTLSCEQNLNHDAMYWYRQDPGQGLRLIYYSQIVNDFQKGDIAEGYSVSREKKESFPLTVTSAQKNPTAFYLCASSPDRDREQFFGPGTRLTVL.

This rearrangement joins TRBV11-3 to TRBJ2-3; D is perhaps TRBD1 (6 bases). Germline V gives CDR1 SGHNT, CDR2 YENEEA. CDR3 length: 14 residues. V was pared by 5 bases and J by 0 bases, with 9 bases between. This chain's CDR3 is CASSQGGSTDTQYF. In nucleotides, the CDR3 is TGTGCCAGCAGCCAAGGGGGTAGCACAGATACGCAGTATTTT.

This clone came up a few times. The chain couples TRBV27 to TRBJ1-2; TRBD1 is a possible D gene (6 bases). This CDR3 has 15 amino acids. V was shortened by 5 bases and J by 5 bases, with 18 bases between the two germline ends. Germline V gene lookup returns CDR1 MNHEY and CDR2 SMNVEV (reference sequence). The CDR3 DNA reads TGTGCCAGCAGTCCCCGACAGGCGTTGACTTATGGCTACACCTTC. It specifies CASSPRQALTYGYTF.

The chain joins TRBV7-2 to TRBJ2-4; 9 positions match TRBD2. This CDR3 has 16 residues. V was clipped by 5 bases and J by 6 bases; unmatched bases: 11. CDR1 and CDR2 from the germline V gene are SGHTA and FQGNSA. The CDR3 bases are TGTGCCAGCAGCGGAGGTCGGCTAGCGGGGAGAAACATTCAGTACTTC. This encodes CASSGGRLAGRNIQYF.

V gene TRBV29-1 combines with J gene TRBJ2-3, with 10 nucleotides matching TRBD1. The J segment lost 7 bases and the V segment lost 6 bases, leaving 7 bases of the junction unmatched. Germline-derived CDR1 and CDR2 are SQVTM and ANQGSEA. The CDR3 loop spans 13 amino acids. CDR3 protein: CSVPGQGRNTQYF. Written as DNA, the CDR3 is TGCAGCGTCCCGGGACAGGGGAGGAATACGCAGTATTTT.

V and J are TRBV5-1 and TRBJ2-7, with TRBD1 matching over 8 bases. Germline V gene sequence: CDR1 SGHRS, CDR2 YFSETQ. This CDR3 region has 15 residues. V shed 4 bases and J 7 bases; nucleotides not matched to a gene: 13. CDR3 nucleotide sequence: TGCGCCAGCAGCCCGGAGGGCAGGGGGCTGGGGGAGCAGTACTTC. It codes for CASSPEGRGLGEQYF.

The chain joins TRBV2 to TRBJ2-5; no clear D gene. V was trimmed by 2 bases and J by 5 bases, leaving 9 bases between them. The germline CDR1 and CDR2 sequences are SNHLY and FYNNEI. The CDR3 contains 13 residues. The CDR3 loop reads CASSEPGFETQYF. The CDR3 DNA is TGTGCCAGCAGTGAACCCGGGTTTGAGACCCAGTACTTC.

By share of the sample, this clone is large. The chain employs TRBV12-5 and TRBJ1-2, with a possible D match to TRBD1 (5 bases). CDR1 and CDR2 (germline): LGHNT, FRNRAP. V lost 2 bases, J lost 8 bases, and 12 bases lay in between. The CDR3 totals 13 residues. The CDR3 region has the DNA TGTGCTAGTGGTTTGTCGGCAGGGCAAGGCTACACCTTC. This translates into CASGLSAGQGYTF.

V and J are TRBV9 and TRBJ2-5; unclear D gene. The J call may be faulty, since TRBJ2-7 better matches the DNA end. The CDR3 consists of 14 residues. CDR1 is SGDLS, CDR2 YYNGEE, per germline. For the CDR3, the DNA is TGTGCCAGCAGCGTAGGTCCAGTTATCTACGAGCAGTACTTC. Encoded protein: CASSVGPVIYEQYF.

This clone was detected ten times or more. This sequence joins TRBV10-3 and TRBJ2-3; 7 nucleotides agree with TRBD2. J lost 5 bases, V lost 3 bases, and 17 bases had no gene match. The CDR3 has 18 residues. Germline V CDR1 and CDR2: ENHRY, SYGVKD. CDR3 sequence (DNA): TGTGCCATCAGTGAATCAGTCTCTAGCGGCCTAATGAGAGATACGCAGTATTTT. This codes for CAISESVSSGLMRDTQYF.

CDR3 loop: CASIRDRNQPQHF. The DNA for the CDR3 is TGTGCCAGCATACGGGACAGAAATCAGCCCCAGCATTTT. The chain carries TRBV2 and TRBJ1-5; 7 positions agree with TRBD1. The CDR3 consists of 13 residues. Germline assignment: CDR1 SNHLY and CDR2 FYNNEI. V was clipped by 7 bases and J by 4 bases; unmatched bases: 4.